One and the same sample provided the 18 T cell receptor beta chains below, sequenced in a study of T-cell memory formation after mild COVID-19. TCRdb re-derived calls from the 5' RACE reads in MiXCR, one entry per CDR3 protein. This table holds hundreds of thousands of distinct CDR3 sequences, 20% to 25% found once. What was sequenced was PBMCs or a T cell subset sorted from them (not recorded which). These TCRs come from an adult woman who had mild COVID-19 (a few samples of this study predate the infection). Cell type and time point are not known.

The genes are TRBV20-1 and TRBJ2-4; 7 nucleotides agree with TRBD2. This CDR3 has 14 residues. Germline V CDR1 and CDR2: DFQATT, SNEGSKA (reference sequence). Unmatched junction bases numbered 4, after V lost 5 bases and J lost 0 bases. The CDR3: CSAPGGVAKNIQYF. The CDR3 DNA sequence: TGCAGTGCTCCGGGGGGAGTAGCCAAAAACATTCAGTACTTC.

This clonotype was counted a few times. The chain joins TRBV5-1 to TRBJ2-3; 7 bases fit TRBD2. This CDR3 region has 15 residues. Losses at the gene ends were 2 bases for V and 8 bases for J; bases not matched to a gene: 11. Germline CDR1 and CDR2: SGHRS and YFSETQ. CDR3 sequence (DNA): TGCGCCAGCAGCTTCGGGAGCGGGGCAGATGGTACGCAGTATTTT. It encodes CASSFGSGADGTQYF. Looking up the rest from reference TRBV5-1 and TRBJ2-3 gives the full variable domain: KAGVTQTPRYLIKTRGQQVTLSCSPISGHRSVSWYQQTPGQGLQFLFEYFSETQRNKGNFPGRFSGRQFSNSRSEMNVSTLELGDSALYLCASSFGSGADGTQYFGPGTRLTVL.

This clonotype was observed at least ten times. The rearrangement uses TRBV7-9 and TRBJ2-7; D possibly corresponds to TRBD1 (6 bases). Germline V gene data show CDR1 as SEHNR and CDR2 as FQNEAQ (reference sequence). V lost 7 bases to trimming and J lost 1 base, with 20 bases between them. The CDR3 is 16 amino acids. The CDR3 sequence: CASTPAGVDGSYEQYF. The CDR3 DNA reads TGTGCCAGCACCCCCGCAGGGGTAGACGGTTCCTACGAGCAGTACTTC.

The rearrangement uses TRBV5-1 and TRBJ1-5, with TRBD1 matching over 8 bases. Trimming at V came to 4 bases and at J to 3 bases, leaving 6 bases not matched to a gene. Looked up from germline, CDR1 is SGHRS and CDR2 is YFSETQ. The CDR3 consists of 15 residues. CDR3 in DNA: TGCGCCAGCAGCATGATGACAGGGGACAATCAGCCCCAGCATTTT. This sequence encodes CASSMMTGDNQPQHF.

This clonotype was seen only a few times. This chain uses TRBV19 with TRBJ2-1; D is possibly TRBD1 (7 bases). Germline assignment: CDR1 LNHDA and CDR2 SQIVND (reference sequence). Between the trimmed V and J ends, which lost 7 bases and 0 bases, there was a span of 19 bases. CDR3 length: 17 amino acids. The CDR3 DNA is TGTGCCAGTAAGGAGGGACAGCCGATGAGCTCCTACAATGAGCAGTTCTTC. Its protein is CASKEGQPMSSYNEQFF. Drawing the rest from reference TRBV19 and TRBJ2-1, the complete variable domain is DGGITQSPKYLFRKEGQNVTLSCEQNLNHDAMYWYRQDPGQGLRLIYYSQIVNDFQKGDIAEGYSVSREKKESFPLTVTSAQKNPTAFYLCASKEGQPMSSYNEQFFGPGTRLTVL.

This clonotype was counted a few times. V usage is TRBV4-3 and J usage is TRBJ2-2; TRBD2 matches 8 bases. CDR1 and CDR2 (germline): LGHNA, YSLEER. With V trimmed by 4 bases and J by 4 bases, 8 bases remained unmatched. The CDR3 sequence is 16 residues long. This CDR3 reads CASSPLSGSGTGELFF. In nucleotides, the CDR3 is TGCGCCAGCAGCCCCTTAAGCGGGAGTGGCACCGGGGAGCTGTTTTTT.

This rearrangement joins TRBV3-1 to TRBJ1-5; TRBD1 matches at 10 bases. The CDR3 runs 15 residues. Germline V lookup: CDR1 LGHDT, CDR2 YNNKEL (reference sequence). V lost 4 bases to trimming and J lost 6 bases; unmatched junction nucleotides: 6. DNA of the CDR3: TGTGCCAGCAGCCCGACAGGGGGCGCCGCTCAGCCCCAGCATTTT. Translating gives CASSPTGGAAQPQHF.

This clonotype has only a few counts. CDR3 in amino acids: CAWGTSTGGEQYF. DNA for the CDR3: TGTGCCTGGGGCACTAGCACCGGAGGCGAGCAGTACTTC. The chain combines TRBV30 with TRBJ2-7, with D maybe TRBD2 (6 bases). CDR3 length equals 13 residues. V gave up 5 bases and J gave up 6 bases, with 17 bases separating them. Per germline, CDR1 GTSNPN and CDR2 SVGIG (reference sequence).

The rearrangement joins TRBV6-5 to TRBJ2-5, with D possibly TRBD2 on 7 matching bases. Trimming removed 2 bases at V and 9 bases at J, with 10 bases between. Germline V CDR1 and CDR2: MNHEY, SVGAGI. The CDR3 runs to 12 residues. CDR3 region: CASSYQGRAQYF. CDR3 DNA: TGTGCCAGCAGTTACCAGGGGAGGGCCCAGTACTTC.

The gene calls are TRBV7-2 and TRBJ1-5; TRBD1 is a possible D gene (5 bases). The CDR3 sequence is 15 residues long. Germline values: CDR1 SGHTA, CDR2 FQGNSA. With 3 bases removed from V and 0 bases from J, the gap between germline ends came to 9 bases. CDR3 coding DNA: TGTGCCAGCAGCTTGCAGACAGATAGCAATCAGCCCCAGCATTTT. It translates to CASSLQTDSNQPQHF. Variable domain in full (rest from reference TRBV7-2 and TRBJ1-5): GAGVSQSPSNKVTEKGKDVELRCDPISGHTALYWYRQSLGQGLEFLIYFQGNSAPDKSGLPSDRFSAERTGGSVSTLTIQRTQQEDSAVYLCASSLQTDSNQPQHFGDGTRLSIL.

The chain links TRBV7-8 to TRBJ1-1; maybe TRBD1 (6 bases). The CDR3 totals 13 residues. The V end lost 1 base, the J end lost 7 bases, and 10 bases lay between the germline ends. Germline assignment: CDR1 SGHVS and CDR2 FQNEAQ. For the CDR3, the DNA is TGTGCCAGCAGCTTAGGGGGGCTGGGTGAAGCTTTCTTT. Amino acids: CASSLGGLGEAFF.

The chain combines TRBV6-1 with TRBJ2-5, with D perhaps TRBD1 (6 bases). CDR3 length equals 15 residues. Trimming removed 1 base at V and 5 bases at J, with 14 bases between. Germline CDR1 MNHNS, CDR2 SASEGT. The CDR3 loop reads CASSEGGHRGETQYF. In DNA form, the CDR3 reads TGTGCCAGCAGTGAAGGGGGGCATAGAGGGGAGACCCAGTACTTC.

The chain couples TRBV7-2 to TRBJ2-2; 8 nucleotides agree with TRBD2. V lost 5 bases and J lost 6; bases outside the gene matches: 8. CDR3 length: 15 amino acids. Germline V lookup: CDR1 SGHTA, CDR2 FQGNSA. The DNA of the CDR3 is TGTGCCAGCAGCCTGGGACTAGTGGGGGCCGGGGAGCTGTTTTTT. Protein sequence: CASSLGLVGAGELFF.

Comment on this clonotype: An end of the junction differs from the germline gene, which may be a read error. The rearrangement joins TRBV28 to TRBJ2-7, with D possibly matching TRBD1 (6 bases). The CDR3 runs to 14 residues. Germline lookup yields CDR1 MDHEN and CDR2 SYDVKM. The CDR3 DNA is TGTGCCAGCAGTCCCCTCGGTGCGGACAGACCACCTCAATTC. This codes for CASSPLGADRPPQF.

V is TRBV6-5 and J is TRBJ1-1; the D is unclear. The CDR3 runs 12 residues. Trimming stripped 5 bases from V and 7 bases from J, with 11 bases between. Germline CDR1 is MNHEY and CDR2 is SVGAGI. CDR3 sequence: CASSTRRGEAFF. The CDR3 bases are TGTGCCAGCAGTACTAGGCGGGGTGAAGCTTTCTTT.

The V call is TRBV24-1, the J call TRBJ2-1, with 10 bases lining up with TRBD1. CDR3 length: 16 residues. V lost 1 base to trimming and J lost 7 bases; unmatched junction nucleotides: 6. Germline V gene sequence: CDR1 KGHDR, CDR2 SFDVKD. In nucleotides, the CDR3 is TGTGCCACCAGTGATTTAGGGACAGGGGAGAGGAATGAGCAGTTCTTC. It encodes CATSDLGTGERNEQFF.

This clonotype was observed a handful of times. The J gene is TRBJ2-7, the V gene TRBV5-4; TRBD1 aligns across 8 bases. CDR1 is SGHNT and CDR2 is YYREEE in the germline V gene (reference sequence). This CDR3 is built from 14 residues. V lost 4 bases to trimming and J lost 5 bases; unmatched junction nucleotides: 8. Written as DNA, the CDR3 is TGTGCCAGCAGCCTGGACAGGGTCGGTCACGAGCAGTACTTC. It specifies CASSLDRVGHEQYF.

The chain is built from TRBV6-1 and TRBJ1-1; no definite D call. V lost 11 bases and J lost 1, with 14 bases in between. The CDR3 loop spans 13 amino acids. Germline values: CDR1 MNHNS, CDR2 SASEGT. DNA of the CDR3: TGTGCCGGAAGGTTTGGGAGGAACACTGAAGCTTTCTTT. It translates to CAGRFGRNTEAFF.